A selection of T cell receptor beta chains follows, all from one sample in a study of cytomegalovirus exposure and HLA in healthy donors. Method: immunoSEQ multiplex PCR; TCRdb's copy keeps in-frame clones and lacks some. The table shows 11,000 to 15,000 clones, with about two thirds occurring only once. The sequenced sample consisted of PBMCs. These receptors came from a woman aged 45 to 65 in good health and CMV-seropositive. CDR3s include the opening cysteine and the closing phenylalanine or tryptophan. Fields, in order: V gene, J gene, D gene, clone size, CDR3 protein, CDR3 DNA. A D gene is named only where the DNA matches it firmly. Clone size is given for some rows only: seen once, a few or many times, or a class if the clone is expanded.

>TRBV28|TRBJ1-1|-|medium-sized
CASSPVGGNTEAFF
TGTGCCAGCAGCCCAGTAGGGGGAAACACTGAAGCTTTCTTT
>TRBV6-1|TRBJ2-1|TRBD2|-
CASSIQREGYNEQFF
TGTGCCAGCAGTATCCAGCGGGAGGGCTACAATGAGCAGTTCTTC
>TRBV4-3|TRBJ1-2|TRBD1|-
CASSQDLLDRAQGYTF
TGCGCCAGCAGCCAAGATCTTTTGGACAGGGCTCAGGGCTACACCTTC
>TRBV7-9|TRBJ1-5|-|-
CASSLAGSQPQHF
TGTGCCAGCAGCTTAGCGGGGAGTCAGCCCCAGCATTTT
>TRBV6-5|TRBJ2-3|TRBD2|few
CASSALAGVADTQYF
TGTGCCAGCAGCGCACTAGCGGGAGTTGCAGATACGCAGTATTTT
>TRBV11-3|TRBJ2-7|TRBD2|-
CASSRGLAGEKQYF
TGTGCCAGCAGCCGAGGGCTAGCGGGCGAGAAGCAGTACTTC
>TRBV18|TRBJ1-4|TRBD1|-
CASARDRMDEKLFF
TGTGCCAGCGCACGGGACAGAATGGATGAAAAACTGTTTTTT
>TRBV6-4|TRBJ2-3|TRBD2|once
CASSDKASGVTDTQYF
TGTGCCAGCAGTGACAAGGCTAGCGGGGTCACAGATACGCAGTATTTT
>TRBV30|TRBJ2-7|TRBD2|-
CAWGVAGGYEQYF
TGTGCCTGGGGGGTAGCGGGAGGCTACGAGCAGTACTTC
>TRBV4-2|TRBJ1-5|-|medium-sized
CASSQAGDGNQPQHF
TGTGCCAGCAGCCAAGCAGGGGATGGCAATCAGCCCCAGCATTTT
>TRBV4-3|TRBJ1-5|-|few
CASSRTDSRNQPQHF
TGCGCCAGCAGCCGGACGGACAGTAGGAATCAGCCCCAGCATTTT
>TRBV6-1|TRBJ2-6|-|-
CASGGVTGANVLTF
TGTGCCAGCGGAGGGGTAACTGGGGCCAACGTCCTGACTTTC
>TRBV28|TRBJ1-2|-|-
CASSFGGTLLYGYTF
TGTGCCAGCAGTTTCGGCGGTACCCTTCTCTATGGCTACACCTTC
>TRBV29-1|TRBJ2-2|-|-
CSAGGAGTGELFF
TGCAGCGCTGGGGGCGCAGGAACCGGGGAGCTGTTTTTT
>TRBV7-2|TRBJ2-5|-|once
CASSSQGVQETQYF
TGTGCCAGCAGCTCCCAGGGTGTCCAAGAGACCCAGTACTTC
>TRBV30|TRBJ2-7|-|-
CAWRKKGATYEQYF
TGTGCCTGGCGAAAGAAAGGGGCGACCTACGAGCAGTACTTC
>TRBV29-1|TRBJ2-7|TRBD1|-
CSVQQGEGQYF
TGCAGCGTACAACAGGGGGAAGGGCAGTACTTC
>TRBV29-1|TRBJ2-5|TRBD2|-
CSVEVPLRASGVQETQYF
TGCAGCGTTGAAGTGCCCCTAAGGGCTAGCGGGGTCCAAGAGACCCAGTACTTC
>TRBV7-9|TRBJ2-7|TRBD1|-
CASSLAGQGYEQYF
TGTGCCAGCAGCTTAGCGGGACAGGGCTACGAGCAGTACTTC
>TRBV20-1|TRBJ1-2|-|-
CSAPPGGYTF
TGCAGTGCTCCCCCCGGTGGCTACACCTTC
>TRBV19|TRBJ2-1|-|-
CASSIIADNEQFF
TGTGCCAGTAGTATTATAGCGGACAATGAGCAGTTCTTC
>TRBV5-8|TRBJ1-1|-|few
CANRQEPRRDTEAFF
TGTGCCAACCGACAGGAGCCTCGTAGGGACACTGAAGCTTTCTTT
>TRBV7-7|TRBJ1-5|TRBD1|few
CASSFRGQAENRRKQPQHF
TGTGCTAGCAGCTTTAGGGGACAGGCGGAAAACAGGAGAAAGCAGCCCCAGCATTTT
>TRBV10-3|TRBJ2-7|TRBD1|-
CAIGAGGSYEQYF
TGTGCCATTGGGGCAGGGGGATCCTACGAGCAGTACTTC
>TRBV14|TRBJ1-2|TRBD1|-
CASSQAGTGDYGYTF
TGTGCCAGCAGCCAGGCCGGGACAGGGGACTATGGCTACACCTTC
>TRBV5-1|TRBJ2-3|-|-
CASSYSVEGDTQYF
TGCGCCAGCAGCTACTCAGTTGAGGGAGATACGCAGTATTTT
>TRBV4-2|TRBJ1-1|-|-
CASSQDPGQYTEAFF
TGTGCCAGCAGCCAAGACCCCGGACAGTACACTGAAGCTTTCTTT
>TRBV25-1|TRBJ1-2|TRBD1|-
CASSAPGTVYGYTF
TGTGCCAGCAGTGCCCCCGGGACAGTCTATGGCTACACCTTC
>TRBV5-8|TRBJ1-4|-|-
CASRGPGWKLFF
TGTGCCAGCAGAGGTCCAGGATGGAAACTGTTTTTT